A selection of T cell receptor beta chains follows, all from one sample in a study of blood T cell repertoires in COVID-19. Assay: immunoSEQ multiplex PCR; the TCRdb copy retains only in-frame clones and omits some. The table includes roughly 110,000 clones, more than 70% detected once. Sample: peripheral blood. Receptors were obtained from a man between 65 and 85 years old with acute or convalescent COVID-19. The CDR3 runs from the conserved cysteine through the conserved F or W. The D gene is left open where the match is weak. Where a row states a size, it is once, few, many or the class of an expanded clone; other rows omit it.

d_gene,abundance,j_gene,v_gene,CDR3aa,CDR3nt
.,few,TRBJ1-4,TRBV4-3,CASSQGTRHQGEKLFF,TGCGCCAGCAGCCAGGGGACTCGACACCAAGGAGAAAAACTGTTTTTT
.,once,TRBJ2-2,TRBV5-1,CASSEPTANTGELFF,TGCGCCAGCAGCGAACCGACAGCGAACACCGGGGAGCTGTTTTTT
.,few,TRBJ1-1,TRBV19,CASSTHTENTEAFF,TGTGCCAGTAGCACACATACAGAGAACACTGAAGCTTTCTTT
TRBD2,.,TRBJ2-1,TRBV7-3,CASSLVAGSYNEQFF,TGTGCCAGCAGCTTAGTAGCGGGGTCCTACAATGAGCAGTTCTTC
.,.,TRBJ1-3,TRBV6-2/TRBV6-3,CASSYGGNSGNTIYF,TGTGCCAGCAGTTACGGGGGGAACTCTGGAAACACCATATATTTT
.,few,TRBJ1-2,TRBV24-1,CATSERRVQPNYGYTF,TGTGCCACCAGTGAACGCAGGGTACAGCCTAACTATGGCTACACCTTC
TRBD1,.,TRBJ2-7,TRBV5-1,CASSLVPGQGHEQYF,TGCGCCAGCAGCTTAGTCCCGGGACAGGGACACGAGCAGTACTTC
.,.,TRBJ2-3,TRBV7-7,CASSLGGGDPHTDTQYF,TGTGCTAGCAGCTTAGGAGGGGGTGACCCCCACACAGATACGCAGTATTTT
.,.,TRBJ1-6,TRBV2,CASSPTSTDSPLHF,TGTGCCAGCAGTCCGACTTCCACCGATTCACCCCTCCACTTT
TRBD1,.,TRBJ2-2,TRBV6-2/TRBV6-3,CASSSIGTVVGAGELFF,TGTGCCAGCAGTTCTATCGGGACAGTGGTTGGGGCTGGGGAGCTGTTTTTT
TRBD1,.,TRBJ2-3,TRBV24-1,CATSDPGTDSTDTQYF,TGTGCCACCAGTGATCCGGGGACAGATAGCACAGATACGCAGTATTTT
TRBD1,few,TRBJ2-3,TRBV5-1,CASSLDRVSDTQYF,TGCGCCAGCAGCTTAGACAGGGTTTCAGATACGCAGTATTTT
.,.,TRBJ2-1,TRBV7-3,CASSLRQSSYNEQFF,TGTGCCAGCAGCTTGAGACAGAGCTCCTACAATGAGCAGTTCTTC
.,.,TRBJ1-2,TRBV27,CASSLREGSTGYTF,TGTGCCAGCAGTTTACGGGAGGGCAGCACGGGCTACACCTTC
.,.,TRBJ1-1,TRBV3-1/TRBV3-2,CASSQAQTGFIF,TGTGCCAGCAGCCAAGCTCAGACAGGTTTCATCTTT
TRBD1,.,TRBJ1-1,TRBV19,CASSDRGGAEAFF,TGTGCCAGTAGTGACAGGGGAGGCGCTGAAGCTTTCTTT
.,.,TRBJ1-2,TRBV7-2,CASSLDGAGVTLGYTF,TGTGCCAGCAGCTTAGACGGGGCAGGGGTCACTCTTGGCTACACCTTC
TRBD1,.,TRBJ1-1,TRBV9,CASSVAGGQGNTEAFF,TGTGCCAGCAGCGTAGCAGGCGGACAGGGGAACACTGAAGCTTTCTTT
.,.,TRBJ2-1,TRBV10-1,CASSRGRLNNEQFF,TGCGCCAGCAGTCGGGGGAGACTAAACAATGAGCAGTTCTTC
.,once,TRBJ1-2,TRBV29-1,CSVEDQGPGYTF,TGCAGCGTTGAAGATCAGGGCCCCGGCTACACCTTC
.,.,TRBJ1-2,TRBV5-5,CASSLQANYGYTF,TGTGCCAGCAGCTTGCAGGCTAACTATGGCTACACCTTC
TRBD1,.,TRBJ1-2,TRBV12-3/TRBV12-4,CASSGQGPYGYTF,TGTGCCAGCAGTGGACAGGGACCCTATGGCTACACCTTC
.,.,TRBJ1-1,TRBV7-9,CASSPQVSNTEAFF,TGTGCCAGCAGCCCCCAGGTTTCAAACACTGAAGCTTTCTTT
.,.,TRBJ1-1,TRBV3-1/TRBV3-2,CASSQDRGMNTEAFF,TGTGCCAGCAGCCAAGACAGGGGTATGAACACTGAAGCTTTCTTT
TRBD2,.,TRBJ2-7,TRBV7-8,CASSPWRESYEQYF,TGTGCCAGCAGCCCCTGGCGGGAGTCCTACGAGCAGTACTTC
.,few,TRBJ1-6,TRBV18,CASSPEGRPFHF,TGTGCCAGCTCACCTGAGGGGAGGCCTTTTCACTTT
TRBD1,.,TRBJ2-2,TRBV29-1,CSVDTGGITGELFF,TGCAGCGTTGATACAGGGGGGATCACCGGGGAGCTGTTTTTT
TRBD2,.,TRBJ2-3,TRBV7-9,CASSLTGGNPDTQYF,TGTGCCAGCAGCTTAACCGGGGGGAACCCAGATACGCAGTATTTT
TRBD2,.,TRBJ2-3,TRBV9,CASSGLAGGVTDTQYF,TGTGCCAGCAGCGGACTAGCGGGGGGTGTCACAGATACGCAGTATTTT
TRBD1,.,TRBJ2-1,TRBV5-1,CASGNRGRGVNEQFF,TGCGCCAGCGGGAACAGGGGGCGAGGGGTCAATGAGCAGTTCTTC
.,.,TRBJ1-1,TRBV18,CASSPTDGRNTEAFF,TGTGCCAGCTCACCGACAGACGGTAGGAACACTGAAGCTTTCTTT
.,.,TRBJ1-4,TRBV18,CASSPLPDRDEKLFF,TGTGCCAGCTCACCACTGCCCGACCGGGATGAAAAACTGTTTTTT
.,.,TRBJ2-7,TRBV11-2,CASSLQGYEQYF,TGTGCCAGCAGTCTACAGGGCTACGAGCAGTACTTC
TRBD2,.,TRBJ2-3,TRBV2,CASNPLADTDTQYF,TGTGCCAGCAACCCTCTAGCGGACACAGATACGCAGTATTTT
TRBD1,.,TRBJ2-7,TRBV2,CASSSGGDEQYF,TGTGCCAGCAGCTCAGGGGGCGACGAGCAGTACTTC
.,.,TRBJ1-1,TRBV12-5,CASVRGLITEAFF,TGTGCTAGTGTACGGGGTCTCATAACTGAAGCTTTCTTT
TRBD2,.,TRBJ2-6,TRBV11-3,CASSSLGTSGGSSGANVLTF,TGTGCCAGCAGCTCGCTGGGGACTAGCGGGGGAAGCTCTGGGGCCAACGTCCTGACTTTC
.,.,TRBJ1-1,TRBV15,CATKAGLNTEAFF,TGTGCCACCAAGGCAGGCTTAAACACTGAAGCTTTCTTT
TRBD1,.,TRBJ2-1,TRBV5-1,CASSFPGQGALEQFF,TGCGCCAGCAGCTTCCCGGGACAGGGGGCCCTTGAGCAGTTCTTC
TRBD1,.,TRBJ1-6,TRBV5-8,CASSVPDRATYLHF,TGTGCCAGCAGCGTACCGGACAGGGCTACCTACCTCCACTTT
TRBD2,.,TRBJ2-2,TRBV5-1,CASTGTSGGADTGELFF,TGCGCCAGCACCGGGACTAGCGGGGGGGCTGACACCGGGGAGCTGTTTTTT
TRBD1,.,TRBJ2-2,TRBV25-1,CASSHSGQGYTGELFF,TGTGCCAGCAGCCATTCGGGACAGGGATACACCGGGGAGCTGTTTTTT
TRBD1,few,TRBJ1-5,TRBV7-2,CASSSQGDQPQHF,TGTGCCAGCAGCTCACAGGGGGATCAGCCCCAGCATTTT
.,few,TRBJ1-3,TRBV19,CASSTFPPGNTIYF,TGTGCCAGTAGTACGTTCCCCCCGGGAAACACCATATATTTT
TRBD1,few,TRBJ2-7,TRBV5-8,CASSDRGTTYEQYF,TGTGCCAGCAGTGACAGGGGAACGACCTACGAGCAGTACTTC
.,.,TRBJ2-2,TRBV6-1,CASSEEVGRPNTGELFF,TGTGCCAGCAGTGAAGAAGTGGGCAGACCGAACACCGGGGAGCTGTTTTTT
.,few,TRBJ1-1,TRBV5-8,CASSLGYAAFF,TGTGCCAGCAGCTTGGGCTATGCCGCTTTCTTT
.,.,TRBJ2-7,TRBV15,CATRGHSYEQYF,TGTGCCACCCGTGGACACTCCTACGAGCAGTACTTC
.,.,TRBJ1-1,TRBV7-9,CASSSQGVGTEAFF,TGTGCCAGCAGTTCTCAGGGTGTTGGGACTGAAGCTTTCTTT
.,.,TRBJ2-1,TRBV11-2,CASSLSSNRQGGEQFF,TGTGCCAGCAGCTTAAGCAGTAACAGGCAGGGGGGTGAGCAGTTCTTC
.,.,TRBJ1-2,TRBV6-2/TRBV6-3,CASSSGLTLGYTF,TGTGCCAGCAGCTCAGGGTTGACTCTGGGCTACACCTTC
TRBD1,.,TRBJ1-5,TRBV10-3,CAIRSGTDNQPQHF,TGTGCCATCAGATCCGGGACAGACAATCAGCCCCAGCATTTT
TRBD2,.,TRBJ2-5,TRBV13,CASSSHLRLAGRLGEETQYF,TGTGCCAGCAGCTCCCATCTACGACTAGCGGGGAGGTTGGGAGAAGAGACCCAGTACTTC
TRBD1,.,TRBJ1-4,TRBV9,CASSRRDRALNERGKLFF,TGTGCCAGCAGCCGCCGGGACAGGGCTTTAAATGAAAGGGGAAAACTGTTTTTT
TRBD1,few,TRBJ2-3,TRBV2,CASSAIQGSTDTQYF,TGTGCCAGCAGCGCTATACAGGGGTCCACAGATACGCAGTATTTT
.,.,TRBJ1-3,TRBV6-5,CASSLDSSGNTIYF,TGTGCCAGCAGTCTTGACAGCTCTGGAAACACCATATATTTT
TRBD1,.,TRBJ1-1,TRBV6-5,CASTRRTGMNTEAFF,TGTGCCAGCACCCGAAGGACAGGGATGAACACTGAAGCTTTCTTT